This TCR beta chain was obtained from a study of control samples from healthy donors and cancer patients. With 8 bases removed from V and 5 bases from J, the gap between germline ends came to 12 bases. Germline V CDR1 and CDR2: MDHEN, SYDVKM. The CDR3 contains 12 residues. Using immunoSEQ multiplex PCR, the repertoire was profiled, and TCRdb retains in-frame clones only, with some absent. This table has some 120,000 clones, 85% to 95% appearing once. The specimen sequenced was PBMCs. The source is a man aged 50 or older with head and neck cancer. The rearrangement uses TRBV28 and TRBJ1-1; D might be TRBD1 (5 bases). CDR3 coding DNA: TGTGCCAGCTCGGCGGGGGGTACTGAAGCTTTCTTT. Translation gives CASSAGGTEAFF.